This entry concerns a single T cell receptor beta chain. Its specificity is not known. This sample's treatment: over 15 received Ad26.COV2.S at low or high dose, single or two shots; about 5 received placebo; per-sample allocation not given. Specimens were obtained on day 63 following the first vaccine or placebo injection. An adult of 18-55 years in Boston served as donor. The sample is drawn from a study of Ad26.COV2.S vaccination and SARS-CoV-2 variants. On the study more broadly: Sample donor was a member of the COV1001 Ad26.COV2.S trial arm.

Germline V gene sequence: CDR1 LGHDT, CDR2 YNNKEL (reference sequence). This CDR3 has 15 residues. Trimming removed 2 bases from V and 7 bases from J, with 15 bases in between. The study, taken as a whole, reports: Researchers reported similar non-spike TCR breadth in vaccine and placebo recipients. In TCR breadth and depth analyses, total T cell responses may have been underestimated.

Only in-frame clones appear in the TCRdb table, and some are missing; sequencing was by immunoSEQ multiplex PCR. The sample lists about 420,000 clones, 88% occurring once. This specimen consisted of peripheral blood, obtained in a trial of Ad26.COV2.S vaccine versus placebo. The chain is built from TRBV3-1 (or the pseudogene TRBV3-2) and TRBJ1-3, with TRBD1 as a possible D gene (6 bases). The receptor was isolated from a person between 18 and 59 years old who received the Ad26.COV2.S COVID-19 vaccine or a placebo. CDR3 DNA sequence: TGTGCCAGCAGCCAAATCCGGGGGCTGGGGAACACCATATATTTT. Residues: CASSQIRGLGNTIYF.